This T cell receptor (beta chain) was sequenced for a study of T-cell reconstitution after alpha-beta-depleted transplantation in children. For TCRbeta, the library was prepared with unique molecular identifiers. From the PCR reads, TCRdb called clonotypes with MiXCR, one entry per CDR3 protein. The table has under 750,000 distinct CDR3 sequences, approximately 22% seen once. The CDR3 consists of 15 residues. V was shortened by 2 bases and J by 2 bases, with 8 bases between the two germline ends. Germline V lookup: CDR1 SGHRS, CDR2 YFSETQ. V gene TRBV5-1 combines with J gene TRBJ2-6; possibly TRBD1 or TRBD2 for D (5 bases each). The TCR was taken from a boy in the first two years of life who had a stem cell transplant for acute myeloid leukemia, so the T cells may come from the graft donor. The specimen comprised PBMCs, mostly from graft donor cells, sampled 360 days after TCRalphabeta/CD19-depleted stem cell transplant. The CDR3 DNA follows: TGCGCCAGCAGCTTTCGGGGACCTGGGGCCAACGTCCTGACTTTC. Protein: CASSFRGPGANVLTF.